This T cell receptor (beta chain) appears in the sequencing data of a study of T cells after posttransplantation cyclophosphamide. Study-wide results and limits: Recipient CMV seropositivity and CMV reactivation strongly tracked TRB clonality. TRB overlap between skin or GI tissue T cells and blood was limited.

This clone was observed a single time. No antigen is known for it. Treatment was busulfan-fludarabine conditioning, a marrow graft, and cyclophosphamide on days +3 and +4. The CDR3 is 14 amino acids. The V gene's germline CDR1 is SGHRS and CDR2 YFSETQ. V shed 2 bases and J 5 bases; nucleotides not matched to a gene: 6. Assay used: immunoSEQ multiplex PCR; TCRdb lists only in-frame clones, some missing. The sample holds approximately 17,000 clones, about 90% seen once. Source: CD4+ T cells sorted from blood, taken after allogeneic stem cell transplant with posttransplant cyclophosphamide. This chain connects TRBV5-1 to TRBJ2-7, with 8 bases aligning to TRBD2. The TCR sequence derives from a male patient aged 60 to 75 who received an allogeneic stem cell transplant from a related donor and was CMV-positive. Some of these T cells may belong to the graft donor. CDR3 sequence reads: CASSLSGGHHEQYF. CDR3 sequence (DNA): TGCGCCAGCAGCTTATCGGGGGGGCACCACGAGCAGTACTTC. Using reference TRBV5-1 and TRBJ2-7 for the parts outside the CDR3, the full variable domain is KAGVTQTPRYLIKTRGQQVTLSCSPISGHRSVSWYQQTPGQGLQFLFEYFSETQRNKGNFPGRFSGRQFSNSRSEMNVSTLELGDSALYLCASSLSGGHHEQYFGPGTRLTVT.